This T cell receptor (beta chain) was recovered during a study of blood T cells in healthy people across ages. Overall study findings and caveats: Measured against age, TCR beta diversity per million T cells decreased in a roughly linear manner.

The germline gives CDR1 MNHEY, CDR2 SVGEGT. V dropped 11 bases and J dropped 7 bases, with 15 bases sitting between them. This CDR3 region has 13 residues. The authors ran a second PCR of roughly 7 to 11 cycles using a sample-barcoded 5' primer and a J-beta primer mix. From the 5' RACE reads, TCRdb called clonotypes with MiXCR, one entry per CDR3 protein. The repertoire includes under 800,000 distinct CDR3 sequences, 40% to 45% of them detected once, and 20% to 25% sits in the top ten. With respect to this clonotype: What it binds is unknown.

The people who gave samples were healthy Caucasians from Russia, aged roughly 6 to 100. The source of this sequence is a woman in her fifties or sixties in good health. The sample was blood. This rearrangement joins TRBV6-2 or TRBV6-3 to TRBJ1-6; perhaps TRBD1 as D (5 bases). CDR3 nucleotide sequence: TGTGCCGGCGCGGGACGGCTAAATTCACCCCTCCACTTT. Its translation is CAGAGRLNSPLHF.